This is a list of T cell receptor beta chains from one sample in a study of molecular identifiers for immune sequencing clone quantification. TCRdb re-analysed the PCR reads in MiXCR, keeping a single row per CDR3 protein. This table holds about 640,000 distinct CDR3 sequences, about 20% found once. Material: naive CD8+ T cells from blood, with Jurkat cell RNA spiked in. The source of these receptors is a human donor in good health. Some libraries in this study had Jurkat cell RNA spiked in. The conserved cysteine and the conserved F or W are not part of the CDR3 here. The order of the fields is CDR3 length, J gene, V gene, CDR3 protein.

>13|TRBJ2-3|TRBV6-1
ASSDHPGPTDTQY
>13|TRBJ1-5|TRBV19
ASSISGGSNQPQH
>12|TRBJ1-6|TRBV19
ASSWDTYNSPLH
>13|TRBJ2-7|TRBV20-1
SARGPTRWLAEQY
>12|TRBJ2-3|TRBV5-6
ASSLGRGSDTRY
>12|TRBJ1-1|TRBV11-2
ASSLNEGSAEAF
>11|TRBJ2-5|TRBV28
ASSLFGEETQY
>14|TRBJ2-2|TRBV27
ASSLSRAVSGGELF
>14|TRBJ2-7|TRBV6-5
ASSYSRTGVIFEQY
>11|TRBJ1-1|TRBV27
ASRAPGHTEAF
>12|TRBJ1-5|TRBV30
AWSAARGGQPQH
>13|TRBJ2-7|TRBV30
AWNLKELNTYEQY
>11|TRBJ2-7|TRBV20-1
SARDSGSYEQY
>13|TRBJ2-5|TRBV9
ASTRSGGAWETQY
>13|TRBJ2-7|TRBV20-1
SAWLRTGSSYERY
>12|TRBJ1-4|TRBV7-9
ASSLSRSDEKLF
>13|TRBJ2-7|TRBV29-1
SVESFSAGSYEQY
>12|TRBJ2-1|TRBV27
ASSWYDGDNEQF
>11|TRBJ2-7|TRBV5-1
ASSQPGSYEQY
>10|TRBJ2-3|TRBV7-2
ASSSAGDTQC
>15|TRBJ2-2|TRBV7-9
ASSARDSSLNTGELF
>12|TRBJ2-3|TRBV5-1
ASSPGWSTDTQY
>15|TRBJ2-2|TRBV6-5
ASRPSGTSGGPGELF
>13|TRBJ2-5|TRBV20-1
SVDGAETSLETQY
>12|TRBJ2-7|TRBV5-1
ASSLAGGPNEQY
>13|TRBJ1-1|TRBV4-1
ASSQGQEMNTEAF
>12|TRBJ2-1|TRBV30
AWSIGTGVNEQF
>13|TRBJ2-2|TRBV9
ASSMGTGFAGELL
>13|TRBJ2-1|TRBV24-1
ATSLTGNWRDEQF
>13|TRBJ2-7|TRBV28
ASRDETFVADEQY
>13|TRBJ1-1|TRBV9
ASSPPRTGDTEAF
>14|TRBJ1-6|TRBV20-1
SARGAGGAFHSPLH
>12|TRBJ2-3|TRBV6-1
ASSEGSGRDTQY
>13|TRBJ1-3|TRBV2
ASSEAGNSGNTIY
>14|TRBJ2-1|TRBV7-9
ASSPKTSGTYNEQF
>11|TRBJ1-2|TRBV20-1
SASDPAAYGYT
>11|TRBJ2-7|TRBV6-2/TRBV6-3
ASSYPGGYEQY
>12|TRBJ1-4|TRBV29-1
GVVTGNVNEKLV
>13|TRBJ1-3|TRBV7-9
ASSWAGGSGNTIY
>12|TRBJ2-5|TRBV20-1
SVQVLAGVETQY